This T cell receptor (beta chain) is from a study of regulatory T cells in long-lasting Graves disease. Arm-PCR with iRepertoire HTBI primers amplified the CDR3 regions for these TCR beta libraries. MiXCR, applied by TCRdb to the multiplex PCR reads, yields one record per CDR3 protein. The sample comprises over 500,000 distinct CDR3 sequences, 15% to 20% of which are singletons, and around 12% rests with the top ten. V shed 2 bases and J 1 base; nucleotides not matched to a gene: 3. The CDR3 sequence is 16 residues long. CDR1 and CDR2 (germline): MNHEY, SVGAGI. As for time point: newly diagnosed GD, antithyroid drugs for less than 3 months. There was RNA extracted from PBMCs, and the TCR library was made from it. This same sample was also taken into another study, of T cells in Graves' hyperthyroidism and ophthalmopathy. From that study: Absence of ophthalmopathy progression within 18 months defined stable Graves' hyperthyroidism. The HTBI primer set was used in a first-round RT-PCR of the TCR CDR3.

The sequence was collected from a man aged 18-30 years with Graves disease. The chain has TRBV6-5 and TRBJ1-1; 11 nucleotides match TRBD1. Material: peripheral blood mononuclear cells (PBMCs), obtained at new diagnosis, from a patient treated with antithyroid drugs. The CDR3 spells CASSYPGQGANTEAFF. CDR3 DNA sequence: TGTGCCAGCAGTTACCCCGGACAGGGGGCGAACACTGAAGCTTTCTTT.